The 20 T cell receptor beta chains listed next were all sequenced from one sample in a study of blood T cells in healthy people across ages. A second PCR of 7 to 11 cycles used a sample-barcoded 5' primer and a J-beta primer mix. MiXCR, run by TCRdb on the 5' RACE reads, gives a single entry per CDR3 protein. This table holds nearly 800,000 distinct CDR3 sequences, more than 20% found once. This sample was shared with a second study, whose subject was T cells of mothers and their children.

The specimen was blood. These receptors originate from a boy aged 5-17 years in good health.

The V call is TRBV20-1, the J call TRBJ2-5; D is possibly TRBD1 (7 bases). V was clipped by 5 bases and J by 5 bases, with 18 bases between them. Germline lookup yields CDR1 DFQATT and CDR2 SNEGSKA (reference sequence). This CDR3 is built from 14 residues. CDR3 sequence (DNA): TGCAGTGCTTTAAGACAGGGAGGTGGTGAGACCCAGTACTTC. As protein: CSALRQGGGETQYF.

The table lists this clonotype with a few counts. The CDR3 region is CATTGGSLETQYF. In DNA, the CDR3 is TGTGCCACAACAGGGGGCTCCCTCGAGACCCAGTACTTC. The chain links TRBV2 to TRBJ2-1, with 9 positions matching TRBD1. The J call may be faulty, since TRBJ2-5 better matches the DNA end. In germline, CDR1 is SNHLY, CDR2 FYNNEI. The CDR3 length is 13 residues.

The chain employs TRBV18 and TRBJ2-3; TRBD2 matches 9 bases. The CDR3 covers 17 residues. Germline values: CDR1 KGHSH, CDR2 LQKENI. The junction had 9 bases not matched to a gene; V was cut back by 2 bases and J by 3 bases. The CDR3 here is CASSPWPSGEVTDTQYF. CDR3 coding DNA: TGTGCCAGCTCACCATGGCCTAGCGGGGAGGTAACAGATACGCAGTATTTT.

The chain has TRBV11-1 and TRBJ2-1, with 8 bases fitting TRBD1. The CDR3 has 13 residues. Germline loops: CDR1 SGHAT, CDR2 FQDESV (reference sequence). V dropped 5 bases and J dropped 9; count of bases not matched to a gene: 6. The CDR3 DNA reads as TGTGCCAGCAGCCGGACAGGGCCTAGTGAGCAGTTCTTC. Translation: CASSRTGPSEQFF.

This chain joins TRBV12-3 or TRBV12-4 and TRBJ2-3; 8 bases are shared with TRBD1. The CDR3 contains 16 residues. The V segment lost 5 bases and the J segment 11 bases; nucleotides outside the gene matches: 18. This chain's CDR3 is CASSHGQGAGEVEQYF. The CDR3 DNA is TGTGCCAGCAGTCATGGACAGGGAGCAGGGGAGGTGGAGCAGTATTTT.

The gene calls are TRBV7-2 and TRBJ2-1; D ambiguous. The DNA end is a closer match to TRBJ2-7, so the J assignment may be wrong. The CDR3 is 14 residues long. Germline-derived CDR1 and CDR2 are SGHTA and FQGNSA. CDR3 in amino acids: CASSLVLGTYEQYF. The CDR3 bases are TGTGCCAGCAGCTTAGTCTTAGGTACATACGAGCAGTACTTC.

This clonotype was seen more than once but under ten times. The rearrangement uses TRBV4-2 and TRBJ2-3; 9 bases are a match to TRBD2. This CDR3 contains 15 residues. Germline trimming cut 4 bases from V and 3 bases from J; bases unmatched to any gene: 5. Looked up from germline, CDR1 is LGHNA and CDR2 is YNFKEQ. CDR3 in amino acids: CASSRVAGETDTQYF. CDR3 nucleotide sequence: TGTGCCAGCAGCCGAGTAGCGGGAGAAACAGATACGCAGTATTTT.

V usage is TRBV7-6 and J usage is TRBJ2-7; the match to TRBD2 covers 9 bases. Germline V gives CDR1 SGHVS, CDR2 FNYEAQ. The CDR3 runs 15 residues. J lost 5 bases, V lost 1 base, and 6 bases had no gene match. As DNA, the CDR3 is TGTGCCAGCAGCTTAGGAGGACTAGCGTCCAACGAGCAGTACTTC. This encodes CASSLGGLASNEQYF.

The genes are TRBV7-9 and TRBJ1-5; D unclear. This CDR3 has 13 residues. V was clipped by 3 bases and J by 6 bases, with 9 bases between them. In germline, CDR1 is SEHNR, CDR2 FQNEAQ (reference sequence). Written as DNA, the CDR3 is TGTGCCAGCAGCTTTATGGAGACTCAGCCCCAGCATTTT. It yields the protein CASSFMETQPQHF.

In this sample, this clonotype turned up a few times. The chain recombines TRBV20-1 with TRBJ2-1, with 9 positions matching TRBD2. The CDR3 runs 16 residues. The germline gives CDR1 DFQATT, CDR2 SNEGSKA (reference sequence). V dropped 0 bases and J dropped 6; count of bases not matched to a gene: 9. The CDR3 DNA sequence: TGCAGTGCTAGAGACCCTATAGCGGGAGCTTTCAATGAGCAGTTCTTC. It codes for CSARDPIAGAFNEQFF.

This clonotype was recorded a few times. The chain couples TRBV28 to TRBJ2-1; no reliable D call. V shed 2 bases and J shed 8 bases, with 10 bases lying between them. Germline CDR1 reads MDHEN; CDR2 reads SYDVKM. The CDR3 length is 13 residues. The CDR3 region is CASSLQVRDEQFF. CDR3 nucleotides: TGTGCCAGCAGTTTACAGGTTAGGGATGAGCAGTTCTTC.

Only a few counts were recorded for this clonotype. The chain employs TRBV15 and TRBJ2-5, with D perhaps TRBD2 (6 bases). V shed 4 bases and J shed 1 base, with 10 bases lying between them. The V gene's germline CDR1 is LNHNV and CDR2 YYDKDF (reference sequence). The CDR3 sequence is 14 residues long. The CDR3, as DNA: TGTGCCACCAGCATCGGGGGTACCCAAGAGACCCAGTACTTC. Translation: CATSIGGTQETQYF.

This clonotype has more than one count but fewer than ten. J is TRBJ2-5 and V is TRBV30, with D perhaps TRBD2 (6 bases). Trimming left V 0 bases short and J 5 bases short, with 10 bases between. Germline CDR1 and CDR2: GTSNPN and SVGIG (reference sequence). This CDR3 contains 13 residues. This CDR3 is CAWSVRSGETQYF. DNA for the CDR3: TGTGCCTGGAGTGTACGAAGCGGGGAGACCCAGTACTTC.

In DNA form, the CDR3 reads TGTGCCAGCAGCTTGGCCAGGGGCGGGGGAACCTACGAGCAGTACTTC. This codes for CASSLARGGGTYEQYF. The chain recombines TRBV5-4 with TRBJ2-7, with D possibly being TRBD2 (7 bases). Trimming removed 0 bases at V and 2 bases at J, with 15 bases between. Germline assignment: CDR1 SGHNT and CDR2 YYREEE (reference sequence). The CDR3 has 16 residues.

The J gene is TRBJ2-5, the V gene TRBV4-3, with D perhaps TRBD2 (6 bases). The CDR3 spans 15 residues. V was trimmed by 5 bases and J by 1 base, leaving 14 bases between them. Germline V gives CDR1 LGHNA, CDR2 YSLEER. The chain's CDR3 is CASSAGNPGQETQYF. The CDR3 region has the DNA TGCGCCAGCAGCGCGGGGAATCCTGGCCAAGAGACCCAGTACTTC.

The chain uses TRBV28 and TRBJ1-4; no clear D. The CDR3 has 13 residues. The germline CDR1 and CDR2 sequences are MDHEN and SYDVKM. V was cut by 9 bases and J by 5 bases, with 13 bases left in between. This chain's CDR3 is CASREDGNEKLFF. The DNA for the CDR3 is TGTGCCAGTAGGGAGGACGGAAATGAAAAACTGTTTTTT.

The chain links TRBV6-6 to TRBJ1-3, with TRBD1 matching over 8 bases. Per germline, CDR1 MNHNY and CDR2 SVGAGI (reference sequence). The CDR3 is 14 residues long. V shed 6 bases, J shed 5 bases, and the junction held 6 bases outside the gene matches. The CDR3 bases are TGTGCCAGCAGCCCGGACAGGGCTCGAAACACCATATATTTT. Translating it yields CASSPDRARNTIYF.

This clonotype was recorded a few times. The CDR3 region has the DNA TGCGCCAGCAGCCCTCTTCTCGGGGGGGACACAGATACGCAGTATTTT. Protein: CASSPLLGGDTDTQYF. The chain links TRBV5-1 to TRBJ2-3; 8 positions agree with TRBD2. V lost 4 bases and J lost 2; bases outside the gene matches: 9. Germline CDR1 SGHRS, CDR2 YFSETQ. This CDR3 spans 16 amino acids.

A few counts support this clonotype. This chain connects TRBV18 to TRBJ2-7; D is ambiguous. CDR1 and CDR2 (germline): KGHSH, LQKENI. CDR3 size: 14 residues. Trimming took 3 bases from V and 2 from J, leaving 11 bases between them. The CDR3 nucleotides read TGTGCCAGCTCACCGGACCAAATCACCTACGAGCAGTACTTC. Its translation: CASSPDQITYEQYF.

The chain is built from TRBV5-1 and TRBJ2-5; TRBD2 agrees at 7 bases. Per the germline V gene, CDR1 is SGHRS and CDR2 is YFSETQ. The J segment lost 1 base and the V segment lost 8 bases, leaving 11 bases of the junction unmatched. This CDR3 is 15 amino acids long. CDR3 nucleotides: TGCGCCAGTTCGAGGGCTAGCGGACCCCAAGAGACCCAGTACTTC. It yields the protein CASSRASGPQETQYF.